This T cell receptor beta chain was found in a study of blood T cells in healthy people across ages. Alongside a J-beta primer mix, a sample-barcoded 5' primer served in a second PCR lasting about 7 to 12 cycles. TCRdb reanalysed the 5' RACE reads using MiXCR and keeps one entry per CDR3 protein. This table holds roughly 1.9 million distinct CDR3 sequences, 35% to 50% found once. Germline trimming cut 4 bases from V and 1 base from J; bases unmatched to any gene: 3. Germline V lookup: CDR1 DFQATT, CDR2 SNEGSKA (reference sequence). The CDR3 loop spans 14 amino acids. V and J are TRBV20-1 and TRBJ2-7; TRBD1 aligns across 11 bases. The specimen was blood. The receptor's source is a human donor in good health. The CDR3 here is CSANRDRGSYEQYF. The CDR3 DNA reads as TGCAGTGCTAACCGGGACAGGGGGTCCTACGAGCAGTACTTC.